The entry below describes one T cell receptor beta chain. Vbeta (60) and Jbeta (13) primers were used in the PCR. Sequencing used immunoSEQ multiplex PCR; TCRdb keeps in-frame clones, though not all of them. The sample shows about 120,000 clones, under 90% of them seen only once. The record originates from a study of cytomegalovirus exposure and HLA in healthy donors. CDR3 length equals 16 residues. V trimming: 2 bases; J trimming: 9 bases; junction bases outside the gene matches: 12. From germline, CDR1 is SGHTA and CDR2 FQGNSA. The sequence came from a woman aged 40 to 50 in good health and CMV-seronegative. The sample was PBMCs. The chain employs TRBV7-2 and TRBJ2-1; TRBD2 matches 8 bases. CDR3 residues: CASSLMVTSGAPEQFF. For the CDR3, the DNA is TGTGCCAGCAGCTTAATGGTTACTAGCGGAGCCCCTGAGCAGTTCTTC.